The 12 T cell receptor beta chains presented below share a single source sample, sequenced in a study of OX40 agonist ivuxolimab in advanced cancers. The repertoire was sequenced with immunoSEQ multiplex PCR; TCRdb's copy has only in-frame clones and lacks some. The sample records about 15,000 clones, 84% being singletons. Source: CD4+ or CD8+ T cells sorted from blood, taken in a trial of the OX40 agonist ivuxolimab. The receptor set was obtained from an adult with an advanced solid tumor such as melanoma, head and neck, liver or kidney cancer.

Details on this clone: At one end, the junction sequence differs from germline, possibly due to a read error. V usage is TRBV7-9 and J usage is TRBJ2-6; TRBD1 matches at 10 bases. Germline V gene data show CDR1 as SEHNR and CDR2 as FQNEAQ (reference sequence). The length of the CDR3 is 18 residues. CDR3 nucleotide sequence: TGTGCCAGCCTGGACTTGACAGGGGGCTACTCTGAGGCCAACGTCCTGACTTTC. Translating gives CASLDLTGGYSEANVLTF.

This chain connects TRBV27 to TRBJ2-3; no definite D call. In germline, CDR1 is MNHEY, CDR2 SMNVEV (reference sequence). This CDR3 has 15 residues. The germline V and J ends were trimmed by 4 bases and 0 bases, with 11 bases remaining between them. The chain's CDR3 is CASSWSPTSTDTQYF. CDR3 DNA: TGTGCCAGCAGTTGGTCACCTACTAGCACAGATACGCAGTATTTT.

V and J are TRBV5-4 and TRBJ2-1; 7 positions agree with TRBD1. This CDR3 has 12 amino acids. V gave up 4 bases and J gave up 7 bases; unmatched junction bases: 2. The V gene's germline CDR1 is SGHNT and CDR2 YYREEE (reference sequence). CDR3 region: CASSLQGNEQFF. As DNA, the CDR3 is TGTGCCAGCAGCCTACAGGGGAATGAGCAGTTCTTC.

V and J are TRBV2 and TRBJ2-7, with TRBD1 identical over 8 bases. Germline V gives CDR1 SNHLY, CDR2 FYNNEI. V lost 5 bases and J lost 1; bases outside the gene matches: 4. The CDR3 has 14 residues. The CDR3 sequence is CASSIGQGSYEQYF. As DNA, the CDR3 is TGTGCCAGCAGTATCGGACAGGGATCCTACGAGCAGTACTTC.

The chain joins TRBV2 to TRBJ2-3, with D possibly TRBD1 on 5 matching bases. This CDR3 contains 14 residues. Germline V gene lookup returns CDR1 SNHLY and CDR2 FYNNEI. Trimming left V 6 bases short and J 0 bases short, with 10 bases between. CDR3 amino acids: CASSDSQSTDTQYF. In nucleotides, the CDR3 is TGTGCCAGCAGCGACAGTCAGAGCACAGATACGCAGTATTTT.

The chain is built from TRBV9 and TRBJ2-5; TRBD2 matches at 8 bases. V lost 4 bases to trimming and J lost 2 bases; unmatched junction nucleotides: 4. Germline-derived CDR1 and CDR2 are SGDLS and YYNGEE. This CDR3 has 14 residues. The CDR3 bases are TGTGCCAGCAGCCTCGGGGGGGCGCAAGAGACCCAGTACTTC. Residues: CASSLGGAQETQYF. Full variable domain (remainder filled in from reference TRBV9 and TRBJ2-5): DSGVTQTPKHLITATGQRVTLRCSPRSGDLSVYWYQQSLDQGLQFLIQYYNGEERAKGNILERFSAQQFPDLHSELNLSSLELGDSALYFCASSLGGAQETQYFGPGTRLLVL.

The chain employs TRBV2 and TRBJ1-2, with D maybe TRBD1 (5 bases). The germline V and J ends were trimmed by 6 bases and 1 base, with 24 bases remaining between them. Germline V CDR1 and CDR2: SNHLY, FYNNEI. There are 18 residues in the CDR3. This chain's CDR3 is CASRSDEVARGVNYGYTF. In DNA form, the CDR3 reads TGTGCCAGCAGGTCAGACGAGGTGGCCCGAGGGGTTAACTATGGCTACACCTTC.

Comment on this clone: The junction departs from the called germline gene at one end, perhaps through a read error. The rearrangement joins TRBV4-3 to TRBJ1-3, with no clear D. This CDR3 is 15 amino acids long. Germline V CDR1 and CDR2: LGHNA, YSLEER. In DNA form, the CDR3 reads TGCGCCAGCAGCGAAGAACGAGGGTTCGGAAACACCATATATTTT. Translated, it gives CASSEERGFGNTIYF.

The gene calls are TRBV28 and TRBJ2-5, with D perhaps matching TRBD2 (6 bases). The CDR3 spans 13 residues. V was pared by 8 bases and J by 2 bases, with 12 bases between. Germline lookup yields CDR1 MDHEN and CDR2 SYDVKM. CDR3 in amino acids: CASLFSGQETQYF. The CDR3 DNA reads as TGTGCCAGCCTTTTTAGCGGACAAGAGACCCAGTACTTC.

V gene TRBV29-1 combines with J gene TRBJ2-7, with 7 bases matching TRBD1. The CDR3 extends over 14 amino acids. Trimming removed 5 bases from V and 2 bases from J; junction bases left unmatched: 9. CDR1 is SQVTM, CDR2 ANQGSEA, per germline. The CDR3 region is CSVQLDRAPYEQYF. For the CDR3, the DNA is TGCAGCGTTCAACTAGACAGGGCCCCCTACGAGCAGTACTTC.

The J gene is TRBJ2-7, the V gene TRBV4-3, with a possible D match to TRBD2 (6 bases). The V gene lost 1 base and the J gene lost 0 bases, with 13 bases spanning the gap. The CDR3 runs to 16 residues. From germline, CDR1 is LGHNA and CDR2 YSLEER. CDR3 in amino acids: CASSQGAGLSSYEQYF. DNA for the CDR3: TGCGCCAGCAGCCAAGGTGCGGGACTGAGCTCCTACGAGCAGTACTTC.

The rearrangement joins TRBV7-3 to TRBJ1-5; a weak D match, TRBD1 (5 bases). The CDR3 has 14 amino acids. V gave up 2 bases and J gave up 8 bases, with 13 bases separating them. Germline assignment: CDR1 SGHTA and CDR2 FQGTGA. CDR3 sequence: CASSLAQGDEPQHF. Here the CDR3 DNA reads TGTGCCAGCAGCTTAGCCCAGGGCGATGAGCCCCAGCATTTT.